This TCR beta chain was sequenced for a study of regulatory T cells in long-lasting Graves disease. Arm-PCR of CDR3 regions with iRepertoire HTBI primers generated TCR beta libraries. TCRdb analysed the multiplex PCR reads with MiXCR anew, one entry per CDR3 protein. The sample records about 470,000 distinct CDR3 sequences, less than 25% being singletons. Time point given: persistent/refractory GD, antithyroid drugs over 5 years with positive TRAb. Extracted RNA from PBMCs served as the source of the TCR library. This clonotype has at least ten counts. This specimen was peripheral blood mononuclear cells (PBMCs), taken when the disease was refractory, from a patient treated with antithyroid drugs. This receptor was taken from a female donor with Graves disease.

The CDR3: CASMLGEETQYF. The CDR3 nucleotides read TGTGCCAGCATGCTGGGCGAAGAGACCCAGTACTTC. The V and J genes are TRBV6-1 and TRBJ2-5; D is unresolved. V lost 7 bases and J 3 bases, leaving 9 bases between the germline ends. The CDR3 contains 12 residues. Germline V gives CDR1 MNHNS, CDR2 SASEGT.